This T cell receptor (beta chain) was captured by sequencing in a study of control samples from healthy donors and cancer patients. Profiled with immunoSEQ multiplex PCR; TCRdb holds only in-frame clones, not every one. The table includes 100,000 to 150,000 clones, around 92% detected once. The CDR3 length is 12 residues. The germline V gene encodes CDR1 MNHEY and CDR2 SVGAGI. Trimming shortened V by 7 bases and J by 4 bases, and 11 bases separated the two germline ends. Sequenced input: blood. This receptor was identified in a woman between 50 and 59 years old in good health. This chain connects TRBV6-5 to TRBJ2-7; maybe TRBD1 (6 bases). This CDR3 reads CASTGQLYEQYF. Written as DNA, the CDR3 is TGTGCCAGCACCGGACAGCTTTACGAGCAGTACTTC.